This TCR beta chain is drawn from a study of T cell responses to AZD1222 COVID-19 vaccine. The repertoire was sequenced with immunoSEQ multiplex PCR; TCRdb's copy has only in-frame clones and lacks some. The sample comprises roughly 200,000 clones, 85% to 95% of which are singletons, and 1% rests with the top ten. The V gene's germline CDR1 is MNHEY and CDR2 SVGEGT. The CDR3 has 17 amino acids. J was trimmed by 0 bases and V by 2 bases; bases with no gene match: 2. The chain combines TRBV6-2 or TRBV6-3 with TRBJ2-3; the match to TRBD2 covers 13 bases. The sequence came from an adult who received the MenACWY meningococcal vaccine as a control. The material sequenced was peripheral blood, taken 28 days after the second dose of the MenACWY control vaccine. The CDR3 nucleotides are TGTGCCAGCAGTTACCCGGGACTAGCGGGGAGCACAGATACGCAGTATTTT. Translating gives CASSYPGLAGSTDTQYF.